This TCR beta chain was found in a study of blood T cell repertoires in COVID-19. Study information: Acute and convalescent COVID-19 specimens originated in the United States, Italy and Spain.

In the authors' methods: Reference gene primer amplification in the assay estimated nucleated cell counts. The table came from immunoSEQ multiplex PCR; TCRdb's copy has only in-frame clones and leaves some out. From that table come the V and J calls and clone size; the DNA was used to work out D and trimming. The sample lists 65,000 to 85,000 clones, over 70% occurring once. Per germline, CDR1 SQVTM and CDR2 ANQGSEA. V was pared by 4 bases and J by 5 bases, with 14 bases between. The CDR3 has 13 residues. The chain combines TRBV29-1 with TRBJ1-1, with D possibly TRBD1 on 5 matching bases. The specimen sequenced was peripheral blood. The receptor was derived from a man aged 45-65 years with active or convalescent COVID-19. The CDR3 region is CSVASGGNTEAFF. The CDR3, as DNA: TGCAGCGTTGCCTCGGGGGGAAATACTGAAGCTTTCTTT.